The T cell receptor beta chain under discussion was sequenced for a study of blood T cells in healthy people across ages. General study points: Whereas aged donors had fewer naive CD4+ cells, long-lived donors had more of them and higher diversity.

This clonotype was counted a few times. Its target is unknown. The germline CDR1 and CDR2 sequences are SGHAT and FQNNGV. J lost 3 bases, V lost 4 bases, and 8 bases had no gene match. The CDR3 loop spans 16 amino acids. The donors, aged about 6 to 90, were healthy Caucasians from Russia. Approximately 9.1 milliliters was the volume of peripheral blood drawn from each donor. Next came a second PCR, run for about 6 to 12 cycles, which used a sample-barcoded 5' primer along with a J-beta primer mix. TCRdb re-analysed the 5' RACE reads in MiXCR, keeping a single row per CDR3 protein. In the table there are 800,000 to 1,300,000 distinct CDR3 sequences, almost 25% of which are singletons. Separately, the same data were catalogued under a study of T cells of mothers and their children. From that study: Three healthy Caucasian mothers and their six children donated.

The chain uses TRBV11-2 and TRBJ2-2, with 7 bases matching TRBD1. Specimen: blood. The receptor was isolated from a girl aged 2 to 9 in good health. CDR3 sequence (DNA): TGTGCCAGCAGCTCTGGCCGGGACAGCTACACCGGGGAGCTGTTTTTT. Its translation: CASSSGRDSYTGELFF.